One and the same sample provided the 27 T cell receptor beta chains below, sequenced in a study of metastatic and nonmetastatic thyroid tumors. Treatment of any kind had been given to no patient before thyroid surgery. TCRdb recomputed clones from the PCR reads via MiXCR. The sample yields about 28,000 clones, under 25% seen once. Sequenced input: blood. These receptor sequences come from a female donor with papillary thyroid cancer or a benign thyroid nodule (not recorded which). Some clones in this sample may be carry-over from other donors' samples.

This clone was seen more than once but under ten times. A much larger clone sits a single nucleotide away, making a read error possible. This rearrangement joins TRBV12-3 or TRBV12-4 to TRBJ2-2, with 16 nucleotides matching TRBD2. The CDR3 consists of 18 residues. J was trimmed by 6 bases and V by 6 bases; bases with no gene match: 10. The DNA of the CDR3 is TGTGCCAGCAGACCCGGGACTAGCGGGGGGGCTTGGTCCGGGGAGCTGTTTTTT. This gives the protein CASRPGTSGGAWSGELFF.

The rearrangement uses TRBV12-3 or TRBV12-4 and TRBJ2-7; TRBD2 is a possible D gene (5 bases). The germline V and J ends were trimmed by 1 base and 9 bases, with 16 bases remaining between them. CDR3 length: 14 residues. CDR3: CASSLGSPRGWQYF. The CDR3, as DNA: TGTGCCAGCAGTTTAGGGAGTCCCCGAGGGTGGCAGTACTTC.

This clone has a count of ten or more. The rearrangement uses TRBV3-1 and TRBJ1-1, with a weak D call TRBD1 (5 bases). In germline, CDR1 is LGHDT, CDR2 YNNKEL (reference sequence). CDR3 size: 13 residues. Trimming took off 3 bases at V and 5 bases at J, with 10 bases between the two ends. CDR3 protein: CASSQGRGTEAFF. CDR3 nucleotide sequence: TGTGCCAGCAGCCAGGGGAGGGGAACTGAAGCTTTCTTT. Together with reference TRBV3-1 and TRBJ1-1, the CDR3 gives the full variable domain: DTAVSQTPKYLVTQMGNDKSIKCEQNLGHDTMYWYKQDSKKFLKIMFSYNNKELIINETVPNRFSPKSPDKAHLNLHINSLELGDSAVYFCASSQGRGTEAFFGQGTRLTVV.

This clone was detected many times. The chain has TRBV2 and TRBJ2-1, with TRBD2 matching 8 bases. Germline V gives CDR1 SNHLY, CDR2 FYNNEI. V shed 7 bases, J shed 10 bases, and the junction held 12 bases outside the gene matches. This CDR3 has 14 amino acids. CDR3 bases: TGTGCCAGCACCGCGGGGCTAGCGGGTCGGGAGCAGTTCTTC. The encoded protein is CASTAGLAGREQFF.

In this sample, this clone turned up many times. This chain joins TRBV29-1 and TRBJ2-1; D perhaps matches TRBD1 (6 bases). This CDR3 is built from 9 residues. The ends were cut back, 5 bases at V and 15 bases at J, with 11 bases in the middle. Germline V gene lookup returns CDR1 SQVTM and CDR2 ANQGSEA. For the CDR3, the DNA is TGCAGCGTTTCCACAGGGCCGTTCTTC. Translating it yields CSVSTGPFF.

This rearrangement joins TRBV2 to TRBJ1-2; the D gene is possibly TRBD1 (6 bases). V dropped 6 bases and J dropped 6 bases, with 17 bases sitting between them. CDR3 size: 14 residues. CDR1 is SNHLY, CDR2 FYNNEI, per germline. The DNA for the CDR3 is TGTGCCAGCAGGTTTGAGGGGGTTGGCCATGGCTACACCTTC. Its translation is CASRFEGVGHGYTF.

This rearrangement joins TRBV6-2 or TRBV6-3 to TRBJ2-5, with TRBD2 matching 13 bases. Germline loops: CDR1 MNHEY, CDR2 SVGEGT. Trimming at V came to 4 bases and at J to 5 bases, leaving 4 bases not matched to a gene. The CDR3 length is 15 residues. The CDR3 protein is CASSSLTSGGETQYF. The CDR3 bases are TGTGCCAGCAGTTCCCTGACTAGCGGGGGGGAGACCCAGTACTTC.

This clone appeared a few times. A much larger clone sits a single nucleotide away, making a read error possible. The chain has TRBV4-2 and TRBJ2-5; a weak D match, TRBD2 (7 bases). CDR1 and CDR2 (germline): LGHNA, YNFKEQ. The length of the CDR3 is 15 residues. Trimming stripped 4 bases from V and 8 bases from J, with 20 bases between. This chain's CDR3 is CASSREGEGGDTQYF. In nucleotides, the CDR3 is TGTGCCAGCAGCCGGGAGGGGGAGGGGGGAGATACCCAGTACTTC.

This clone has only a few counts. The chain carries TRBV4-1 and TRBJ1-4; D may be TRBD1 (5 bases). The germline V gene encodes CDR1 MGHRA and CDR2 YSYEKL. V lost 0 bases, J lost 9 bases, and 14 bases lay in between. This CDR3 comprises 15 residues. The CDR3 region has the DNA TGCGCCAGCAGCCAAGAGGGGGGGGTTTATCAAAAACTGTTTTTT. It encodes CASSQEGGVYQKLFF.

This clone showed up just a few times. V usage is TRBV6-5 and J usage is TRBJ2-2; either TRBD1 or TRBD2 may fit D (6 bases each). Germline-derived CDR1 and CDR2 are MNHEY and SVGAGI. The CDR3 has 17 amino acids. The V gene lost 1 base and the J gene lost 0 bases, with 12 bases spanning the gap. The DNA for the CDR3 is TGTGCCAGCAGTTACTGGGGGGCCCGAGCGAACACCGGGGAGCTGTTTTTT. Translating gives CASSYWGARANTGELFF.

In regard to this clone: A much larger clone sits a single nucleotide away, making a read error possible. The rearrangement joins TRBV5-5 to TRBJ2-1, with 11 bases fitting TRBD2. The CDR3 runs 16 residues. V shed 4 bases, J shed 4 bases, and the junction held 7 bases outside the gene matches. In germline, CDR1 is SGHKS, CDR2 YYEKEE (reference sequence). The CDR3 loop reads CASSVLAGGRYNEQFF. CDR3 nucleotides: TGTGCCAGCAGCGTGCTAGCGGGAGGAAGATACAATGAGCAGTTCTTC.

This clone was found many times. A much bigger clone sits one base away, suggesting this may be a read error. The gene calls are TRBV11-3 and TRBJ2-1, with 8 bases matching TRBD1. Trimming cost V 5 bases and J 9 bases; bases outside gene matches: 15. There are 16 residues in the CDR3. Germline CDR1 and CDR2: SGHNT and YENEEA. CDR3 in amino acids: CASSHRTGPENSEQFF. The CDR3 nucleotides read TGTGCCAGCAGCCACCGGACAGGGCCAGAAAACAGTGAGCAGTTCTTC.

This clone was picked up one time. CDR3 sequence reads: CASSQWGPDMELKETQYF. CDR3 sequence (DNA): TGCGCCAGCAGCCAATGGGGGCCCGACATGGAACTCAAAGAGACCCAGTACTTC. The rearrangement joins TRBV4-1 to TRBJ2-5, with TRBD1 as a possible D gene (6 bases). This CDR3 contains 18 residues. V was shortened by 2 bases and J by 3 bases, with 22 bases between the two germline ends. Germline V gene lookup returns CDR1 MGHRA and CDR2 YSYEKL.

This clone was picked up one time. The rearrangement joins TRBV18 to TRBJ2-7; D is unresolved. V lost 3 bases, J lost 7 bases, and 10 bases lay in between. Germline V CDR1 and CDR2: KGHSH, LQKENI. The CDR3 covers 12 residues. CDR3 amino acids: CASSPAVGEQYF. The CDR3 region has the DNA TGTGCCAGCTCACCGGCGGTAGGGGAGCAGTACTTC.

In its sample, this clone was seen many times. The V call is TRBV10-3, the J call TRBJ2-1; tentatively, D is TRBD2 (6 bases). Trimming left V 0 bases short and J 10 bases short, with 13 bases between. The length of the CDR3 is 14 residues. Germline CDR1 reads ENHRY; CDR2 reads SYGVKD. This chain's CDR3 is CAISESMGGKEQFF. CDR3 nucleotide sequence: TGTGCCATCAGTGAGTCGATGGGGGGAAAGGAGCAGTTCTTC.

This chain connects TRBV30 to TRBJ1-2; no reliable D call. The CDR3 sequence is 14 residues long. CDR1 is GTSNPN, CDR2 SVGIG, per germline (reference sequence). The ends were cut back, 1 base at V and 4 bases at J, with 13 bases in the middle. The CDR3 is CAWSETDWGYGYTF. The CDR3 DNA reads TGTGCCTGGAGTGAAACGGACTGGGGCTATGGCTACACCTTC.

The rearrangement links TRBV6-5 to TRBJ2-3; 7 positions match TRBD2. V shed 0 bases, J shed 2 bases, and the junction held 2 bases outside the gene matches. There are 15 residues in the CDR3. CDR1 and CDR2 from the germline V gene are MNHEY and SVGAGI. The CDR3 DNA follows: TGTGCCAGCAGTTACTCGGGGGGGGACACAGATACGCAGTATTTT. It is translated as CASSYSGGDTDTQYF.

This clone was found a few times. Germline is not matched at one junction end, which may reflect a read error. The chain joins TRBV6-2 or TRBV6-3 to TRBJ2-7, with 12 bases lining up with TRBD2. The CDR3 is 15 amino acids. Germline V CDR1 and CDR2: MNHEY, SVGEGT. The CDR3 sequence: CASSYSTVTSGRFNF. The CDR3 DNA follows: TGTGCCAGCAGTTACTCGACCGTGACTAGCGGGAGATTTAACTTC.

This clone has more than one count but fewer than ten. The junction shows a germline mismatch at one end, possibly a read error. V usage is TRBV20-1 and J usage is TRBJ1-1; 8 bases fit TRBD1. The length of the CDR3 is 10 residues. Germline assignment: CDR1 DFQATT and CDR2 SNEGSKA (reference sequence). This CDR3 reads CSARATGTGF. CDR3 nucleotides: TGCAGTGCTAGAGCGACCGGGACAGGTTTT.

V is TRBV20-1 and J is TRBJ2-1; TRBD2 agrees at 11 bases. The CDR3 runs to 16 residues. After removal of 1 base from V and 6 bases from J, the junction contained 8 bases not matched to a gene. Germline CDR1 and CDR2: DFQATT and SNEGSKA (reference sequence). CDR3 region: CSARAQELAGVNEQFF. The DNA for the CDR3 is TGCAGTGCTAGAGCACAGGAACTAGCGGGAGTCAATGAGCAGTTCTTC.

This clone was seen at least ten times. This sequence joins TRBV7-2 and TRBJ2-7; tentative D call: TRBD2 (5 bases). Per germline, CDR1 SGHTA and CDR2 FQGNSA. The V end lost 5 bases, the J end lost 0 bases, and 14 bases lay between the germline ends. The CDR3 consists of 15 residues. Written as DNA, the CDR3 is TGTGCCAGCAGCCCCACTAGGCTTCTCTCCTACGAGCAGTACTTC. This gives the protein CASSPTRLLSYEQYF. Complete variable domain (other parts from reference TRBV7-2 and TRBJ2-7): GAGVSQSPSNKVTEKGKDVELRCDPISGHTALYWYRQSLGQGLEFLIYFQGNSAPDKSGLPSDRFSAERTGGSVSTLTIQRTQQEDSAVYLCASSPTRLLSYEQYFGPGTRLTVT.

At least ten counts were recorded for this clone. The CDR3 DNA sequence: TGTGCCAGCCGCCCTGAGGTGGCGGTGAGCTCCTACAATGAGCAGTTCTTC. It encodes CASRPEVAVSSYNEQFF. The genes are TRBV4-2 and TRBJ2-1; D is unclear. CDR1 is LGHNA and CDR2 is YNFKEQ in the germline V gene. Trimming left V 8 bases short and J 0 bases short, with 20 bases between. This CDR3 spans 17 amino acids.

At least ten counts were recorded for this clone. The chain couples TRBV19 to TRBJ1-5, with D unresolved. The CDR3 has 15 residues. V dropped 7 bases and J dropped 0 bases, with 13 bases sitting between them. CDR1 is LNHDA, CDR2 SQIVND, per germline (reference sequence). The CDR3 reads CASTLWEGSNQPQHF. The DNA for the CDR3 is TGTGCCAGTACCCTCTGGGAAGGTAGCAATCAGCCCCAGCATTTT.

This clone was observed at least ten times. This chain uses TRBV18 with TRBJ1-2; no firm D call. Looked up from germline, CDR1 is KGHSH and CDR2 is LQKENI. The CDR3 is 13 amino acids. Trimming cost V 6 bases and J 1 base, with 9 bases left between them. CDR3 nucleotide sequence: TGTGCCAGCTCGCGGGGTCGTAACTATGGCTACACCTTC. This sequence encodes CASSRGRNYGYTF.

V gene TRBV10-3 combines with J gene TRBJ2-1; no definite D call. This CDR3 comprises 12 residues. The V end was cut by 4 bases, the J end by 4 bases, with 5 bases between. Germline V CDR1 and CDR2: ENHRY, SYGVKD. The CDR3 nucleotides read TGTGCCATCAGTGGCCTATACAATGAGCAGTTCTTC. It is translated as CAISGLYNEQFF.

This clone was recorded many times. The chain's CDR3 is CASSPRDGGIYGYTF. The CDR3 DNA sequence: TGTGCCAGCTCACCCCGGGACGGTGGCATATATGGCTACACCTTC. This chain uses TRBV18 with TRBJ1-2, with D possibly TRBD1 on 5 matching bases. V was cut by 3 bases and J by 5 bases, with 16 bases left in between. CDR1 and CDR2 (germline): KGHSH, LQKENI. The CDR3 runs 15 residues.

This clone has ten or more counts. The V gene is TRBV18, the J gene TRBJ1-4, with D uncertain. V was clipped by 2 bases and J by 6 bases, with 10 bases between them. Germline CDR1 reads KGHSH; CDR2 reads LQKENI. This CDR3 is 14 amino acids long. The CDR3 bases are TGTGCCAGCTCACCATTTCCAGGACATGAAAAACTGTTTTTT. This gives the protein CASSPFPGHEKLFF.